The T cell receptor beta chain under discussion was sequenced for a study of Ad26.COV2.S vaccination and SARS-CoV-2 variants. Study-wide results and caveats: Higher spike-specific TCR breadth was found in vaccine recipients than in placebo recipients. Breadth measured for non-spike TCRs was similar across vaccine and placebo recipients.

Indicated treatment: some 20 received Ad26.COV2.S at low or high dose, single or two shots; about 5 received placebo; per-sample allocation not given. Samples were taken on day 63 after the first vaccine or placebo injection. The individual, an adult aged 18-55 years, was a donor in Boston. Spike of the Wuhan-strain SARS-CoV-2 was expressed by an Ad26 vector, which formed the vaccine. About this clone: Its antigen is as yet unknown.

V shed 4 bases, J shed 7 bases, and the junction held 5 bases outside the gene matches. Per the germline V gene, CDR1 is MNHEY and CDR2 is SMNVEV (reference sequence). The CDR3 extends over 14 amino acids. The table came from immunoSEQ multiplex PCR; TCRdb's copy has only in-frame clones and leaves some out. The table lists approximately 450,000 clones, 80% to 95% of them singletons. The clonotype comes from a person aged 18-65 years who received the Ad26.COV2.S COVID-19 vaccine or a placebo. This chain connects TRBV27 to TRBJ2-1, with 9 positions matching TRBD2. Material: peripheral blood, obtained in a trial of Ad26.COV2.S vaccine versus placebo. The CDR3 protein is CASSWREGRNEQFF. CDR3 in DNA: TGTGCCAGCAGTTGGCGGGAGGGCCGAAATGAGCAGTTCTTC.